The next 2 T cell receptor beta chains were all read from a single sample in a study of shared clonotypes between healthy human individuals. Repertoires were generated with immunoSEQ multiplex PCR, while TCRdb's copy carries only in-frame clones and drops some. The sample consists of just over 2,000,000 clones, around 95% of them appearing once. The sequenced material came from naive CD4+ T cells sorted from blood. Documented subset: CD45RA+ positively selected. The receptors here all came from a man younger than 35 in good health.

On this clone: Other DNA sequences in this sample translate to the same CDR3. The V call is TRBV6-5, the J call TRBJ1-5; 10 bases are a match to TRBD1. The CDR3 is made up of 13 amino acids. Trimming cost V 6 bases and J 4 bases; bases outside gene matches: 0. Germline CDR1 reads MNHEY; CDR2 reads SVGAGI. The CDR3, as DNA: TGTGCCAGCAGGGGACAGGGGAATCAGCCCCAGCATTTT. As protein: CASRGQGNQPQHF.

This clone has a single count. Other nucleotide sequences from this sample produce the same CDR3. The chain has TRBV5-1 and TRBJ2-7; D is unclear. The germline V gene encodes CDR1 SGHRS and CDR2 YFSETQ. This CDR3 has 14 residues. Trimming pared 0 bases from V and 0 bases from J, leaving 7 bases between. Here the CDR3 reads CASSLAPSSYEQYF. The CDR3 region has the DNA TGCGCCAGCAGCTTGGCGCCCAGCTCCTACGAGCAGTACTTC.